This T cell receptor (beta chain) was sequenced for a study of OX40 agonist ivuxolimab in advanced cancers. The CDR3 extends over 14 amino acids. Germline lookup yields CDR1 ENHRY and CDR2 SYGVKD. Clones were read by immunoSEQ multiplex PCR, and TCRdb kept only the in-frame ones, dropping some. The repertoire includes tens of thousands of clones, about 80% of them detected once, and 9.5% to 10% sits in the top ten. This clone has a single count. The junction departs from the called germline gene at one end, perhaps through a read error. This material consisted of CD4+ or CD8+ T cells sorted from blood, taken in a trial of the OX40 agonist ivuxolimab. The V and J genes are TRBV10-3 and TRBJ1-5; 7 positions match TRBD1. The TCR was taken from an adult with an advanced solid tumor such as melanoma, head and neck, liver or kidney cancer. CDR3 bases: TGTGCCAGCAGTCCGGGACAGCGTAGTCAGCCCCAGCATTTT. It codes for CASSPGQRSQPQHF.